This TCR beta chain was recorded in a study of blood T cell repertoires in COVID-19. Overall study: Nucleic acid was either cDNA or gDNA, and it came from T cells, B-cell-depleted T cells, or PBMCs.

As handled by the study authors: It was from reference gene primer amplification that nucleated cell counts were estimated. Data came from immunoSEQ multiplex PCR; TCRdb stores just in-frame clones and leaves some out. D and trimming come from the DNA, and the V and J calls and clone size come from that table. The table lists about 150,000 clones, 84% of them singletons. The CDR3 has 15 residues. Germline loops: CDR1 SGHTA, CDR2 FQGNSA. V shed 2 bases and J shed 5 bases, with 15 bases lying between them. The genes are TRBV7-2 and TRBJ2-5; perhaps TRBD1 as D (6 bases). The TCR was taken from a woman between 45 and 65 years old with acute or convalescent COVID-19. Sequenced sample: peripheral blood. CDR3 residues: CASSLHQGPWETQYF. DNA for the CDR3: TGTGCCAGCAGCTTACATCAGGGGCCTTGGGAGACCCAGTACTTC.